This T cell receptor (beta chain) emerged from a study of blood T cell repertoires in COVID-19. The CDR3 runs 12 residues. Looked up from germline, CDR1 is SGHVS and CDR2 is FNYEAQ. The V end lost 4 bases, the J end lost 6 bases, and 10 bases lay between the germline ends. The age range of participants was about 18 to 90 years, with residence in more than 20 US areas. This clone was counted between two and nine times. Original analysis: Amplification with reference gene primers provided the estimates of nucleated cell counts. TCRdb's table, derived via immunoSEQ multiplex PCR, lists solely in-frame clones and lacks some. V and J calls and clone size are given by that table; D and trimming were obtained from the DNA. There are 230,000 or so clones in the sample; about nine tenths occur only once, and roughly 2.5% lies in the top ten.

The J gene is TRBJ2-7, the V gene TRBV7-6; D perhaps matches TRBD2 (6 bases). Input material: PBMCs or T cells enriched from blood (not recorded which). The receptor comes from a young woman who had recovered from COVID-19. Here the CDR3 DNA reads TGTGCCAGCAGCTCCTCCGGGAGCGAGCAGTACTTC. Translation gives CASSSSGSEQYF.